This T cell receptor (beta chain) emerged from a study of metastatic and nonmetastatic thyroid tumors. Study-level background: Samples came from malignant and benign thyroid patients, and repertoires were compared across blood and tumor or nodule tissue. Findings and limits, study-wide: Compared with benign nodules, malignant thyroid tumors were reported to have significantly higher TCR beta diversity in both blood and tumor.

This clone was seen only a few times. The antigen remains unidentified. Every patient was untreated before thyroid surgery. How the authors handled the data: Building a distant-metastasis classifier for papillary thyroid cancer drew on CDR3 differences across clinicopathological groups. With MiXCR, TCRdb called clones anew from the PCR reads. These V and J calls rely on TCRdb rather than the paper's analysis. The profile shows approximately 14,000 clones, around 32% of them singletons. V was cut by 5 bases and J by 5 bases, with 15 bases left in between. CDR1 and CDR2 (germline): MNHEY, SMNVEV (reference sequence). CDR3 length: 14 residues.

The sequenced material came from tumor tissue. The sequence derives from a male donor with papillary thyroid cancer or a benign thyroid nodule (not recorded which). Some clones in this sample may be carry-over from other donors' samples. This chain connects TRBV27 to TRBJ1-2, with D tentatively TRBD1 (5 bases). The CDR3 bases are TGTGCCAGCAGTCCCCAGCAGGGTTGGTATGGCTACACCTTC. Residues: CASSPQQGWYGYTF.